One sample yielded the 24 T cell receptor beta chains listed below, sequenced in a study of CD8 T cells in ankylosing spondylitis. Findings and limits, study-wide: Made up of eight highly homologous variants, a TCR beta motif appeared characteristic of ankylosing spondylitis blood.

No antigen has been assigned to these receptors. TCRdb re-called the 5' RACE reads through MiXCR, storing one row per CDR3 protein. This table holds hundreds of thousands of distinct CDR3 sequences, about 11% found once. Sequenced input: blood, either unsorted or a sorted T cell fraction (not recorded which). The receptor source for this set is a male donor with ankylosing spondylitis.

This clonotype was observed at least ten times. This rearrangement joins TRBV5-5 to TRBJ2-4; 8 bases agree with TRBD1. The CDR3 runs to 16 residues. J gave up 1 base and V 3 bases, and 6 bases lay outside the gene matches. Germline CDR1 reads SGHKS; CDR2 reads YYEKEE (reference sequence). CDR3 region: CASSSGQVVAKNIQYF. The CDR3 coding sequence is TGTGCCAGCAGCTCGGGACAGGTGGTGGCCAAAAACATTCAGTACTTC.

This clonotype was seen only a few times. CDR3 in DNA: TGTGCCAGCAGCTTTGGAGGCCTTGAAAAACTGTTTTTT. Protein sequence: CASSFGGLEKLFF. The V and J genes are TRBV5-5 and TRBJ1-4; no clear D gene. The CDR3 runs to 13 residues. Germline loops: CDR1 SGHKS, CDR2 YYEKEE (reference sequence). The ends were cut back, 2 bases at V and 7 bases at J, with 9 bases in the middle.

The V and J genes are TRBV5-1 and TRBJ1-3; 8 nucleotides match TRBD1. With V trimmed by 1 base and J by 2 bases, 5 bases remained unmatched. CDR1 and CDR2 (germline): SGHRS, YFSETQ. This CDR3 comprises 16 residues. This CDR3 is CASSLFGQGTGNTIYF. The CDR3 DNA is TGCGCCAGCAGCTTGTTCGGACAGGGAACTGGAAACACCATATATTTT.

The rearrangement joins TRBV18 to TRBJ2-5, with a possible D match to TRBD2 (5 bases). Trimming cost V 8 bases and J 2 bases, with 12 bases left between them. Germline V gene data show CDR1 as KGHSH and CDR2 as LQKENI. There are 13 residues in the CDR3. This CDR3 is CASGELVQETQYF. The CDR3 nucleotides are TGTGCCAGCGGGGAACTAGTTCAAGAGACCCAGTACTTC.

The V call is TRBV6-5, the J call TRBJ2-7, with 10 bases that match TRBD1. The CDR3 spans 17 residues. J gave up 2 bases and V 2 bases, and 9 bases lay outside the gene matches. The germline gives CDR1 MNHEY, CDR2 SVGAGI. The CDR3 sequence: CASSYPLDRGLPYEQYF. The CDR3 DNA sequence: TGTGCCAGCAGTTACCCCTTAGACAGGGGGCTTCCCTACGAGCAGTACTTC.

This chain joins TRBV7-2 and TRBJ2-7; D is perhaps TRBD1 or TRBD2 (5 bases each). Trimming cost V 1 base and J 6 bases, with 16 bases left between them. This CDR3 is 15 amino acids long. Germline V gene sequence: CDR1 SGHTA, CDR2 FQGNSA. The CDR3 region is CASSLDRLTRGEQYF. CDR3 DNA sequence: TGTGCCAGCAGCTTAGATCGGCTAACGAGGGGCGAGCAGTACTTC.

The rearrangement joins TRBV11-1 to TRBJ1-4; 7 nucleotides agree with TRBD1. CDR3 length equals 14 residues. V gave up 3 bases and J gave up 4 bases; unmatched junction bases: 2. Germline V gives CDR1 SGHAT, CDR2 FQDESV (reference sequence). CDR3 region: CASSLGQRNEKLFF. Here the CDR3 DNA reads TGTGCCAGCAGCTTGGGACAGCGTAATGAAAAACTGTTTTTT.

The chain couples TRBV5-1 to TRBJ1-1; 9 nucleotides align to TRBD1. Germline values: CDR1 SGHRS, CDR2 YFSETQ. V lost 8 bases to trimming and J lost 0 bases; unmatched junction nucleotides: 8. The length of the CDR3 is 15 residues. Here the CDR3 DNA reads TGCGCCAGTACAGGGGGCTCCGGGATGAACACTGAAGCTTTCTTT. It codes for CASTGGSGMNTEAFF. The full variable domain, its missing parts supplied by reference TRBV5-1 and TRBJ1-1, is KAGVTQTPRYLIKTRGQQVTLSCSPISGHRSVSWYQQTPGQGLQFLFEYFSETQRNKGNFPGRFSGRQFSNSRSEMNVSTLELGDSALYLCASTGGSGMNTEAFFGQGTRLTVV.

The rearrangement uses TRBV20-1 and TRBJ2-1; 7 bases line up with TRBD2. Unmatched junction bases numbered 6, after V lost 0 bases and J lost 4 bases. This CDR3 has 15 amino acids. In germline, CDR1 is DFQATT, CDR2 SNEGSKA (reference sequence). The CDR3 reads CSARELADLYNEQFF. CDR3 bases: TGCAGTGCTAGAGAGCTAGCGGACTTATACAATGAGCAGTTCTTC.

This chain joins TRBV18 and TRBJ2-5, with D possibly TRBD2 on 5 matching bases. This CDR3 is 14 amino acids long. Trimming cost V 3 bases and J 2 bases, with 10 bases left between them. Germline V lookup: CDR1 KGHSH, CDR2 LQKENI. As DNA, the CDR3 is TGTGCCAGCTCACCGGGGTCGGGACAAGAGACCCAGTACTTC. This gives the protein CASSPGSGQETQYF.

This rearrangement joins TRBV9 to TRBJ2-1, with 7 bases identical to TRBD2. The CDR3 loop spans 15 amino acids. Germline CDR1 and CDR2: SGDLS and YYNGEE. The V and J ends lost 3 bases and 8 bases, in that order; junction bases with no gene match: 11. CDR3 DNA sequence: TGTGCCAGCAGCGCTAGCGGAGTACCTATTCATGAGCAGTTCTTC. Encoded protein: CASSASGVPIHEQFF.

The chain uses TRBV9 and TRBJ2-3; 9 bases agree with TRBD2. Germline V CDR1 and CDR2: SGDLS, YYNGEE. This CDR3 contains 16 residues. Trimming cost V 0 bases and J 4 bases; bases outside gene matches: 6. The CDR3 DNA follows: TGTGCCAGCAGCGTAGCGCCTAGCGGGGTCCCAGATACGCAGTATTTT. Translation gives CASSVAPSGVPDTQYF.

This clonotype was detected only a few times. The chain recombines TRBV20-1 with TRBJ1-1; tentatively, D is TRBD1 (5 bases). The CDR3 is 14 residues long. Trimming cost V 3 bases and J 1 base, with 12 bases left between them. CDR1 DFQATT and CDR2 SNEGSKA come from the germline V gene (reference sequence). This chain's CDR3 is CSASSGPGNTEAFF. CDR3 nucleotides: TGCAGTGCTAGCTCGGGGCCAGGGAACACTGAAGCTTTCTTT.

This chain connects TRBV20-1 to TRBJ2-7; 7 nucleotides align to TRBD2. The trim removed 4 bases at V and 3 bases at J, leaving 9 bases unmatched. The length of the CDR3 is 14 residues. Germline CDR1 reads DFQATT; CDR2 reads SNEGSKA (reference sequence). The CDR3 here is CSATVPSGSYEQYF. The CDR3 nucleotides read TGCAGTGCTACTGTCCCTAGCGGAAGCTACGAGCAGTACTTC.

This CDR3 is CSARPASGRPRPDTQYF. For the CDR3, the DNA is TGCAGTGCTAGACCGGCTAGCGGGAGGCCCCGCCCAGATACGCAGTATTTT. The chain recombines TRBV20-1 with TRBJ2-3; 11 positions agree with TRBD2. Trimming at V came to 2 bases and at J to 4 bases, leaving 11 bases not matched to a gene. Germline CDR1 and CDR2: DFQATT and SNEGSKA (reference sequence). CDR3 length: 17 amino acids.

This clonotype was picked up a small number of times. This sequence joins TRBV5-6 and TRBJ2-7; D tentatively reads TRBD1 or TRBD2 (5 bases each). V lost 4 bases, J lost 2 bases, and 16 bases lay in between. The CDR3 length is 15 residues. The germline V gene encodes CDR1 SGHDT and CDR2 YYEEEE. CDR3 DNA: TGTGCCAGCAGCGGCCGGGGCATCGTGCCCTACGAGCAGTACTTC. As protein: CASSGRGIVPYEQYF.

This clonotype was seen a few times. V and J are TRBV20-1 and TRBJ2-1; D tentatively fits TRBD1 or TRBD2 (5 bases each). V lost 2 bases and J lost 3, with 11 bases in between. Germline values: CDR1 DFQATT, CDR2 SNEGSKA (reference sequence). The CDR3 contains 14 residues. In DNA form, the CDR3 reads TGCAGTGCTAGACCCGGGACCAACTACAATGAGCAGTTCTTC. Translation: CSARPGTNYNEQFF.

This clonotype showed up many times. V usage is TRBV7-9 and J usage is TRBJ2-1; weak D call: TRBD2 (6 bases). The CDR3 is 15 amino acids. Germline CDR1 and CDR2: SEHNR and FQNEAQ (reference sequence). Trimming pared 2 bases from V and 3 bases from J, leaving 11 bases between. The DNA for the CDR3 is TGTGCCAGCAGCTTACCGGGAGAGATCTACAATGAGCAGTTCTTC. Translating gives CASSLPGEIYNEQFF.

Only a few counts were recorded for this clonotype. The chain combines TRBV4-2 with TRBJ2-3; 10 nucleotides match TRBD2. The V and J ends lost 2 bases and 8 bases, in that order; junction bases with no gene match: 13. The CDR3 is 17 residues long. Germline V gene sequence: CDR1 LGHNA, CDR2 YNFKEQ. The CDR3 spells CASSQRPLAGELRTQYF. DNA of the CDR3: TGTGCCAGCAGCCAACGCCCGCTAGCGGGAGAGCTCCGTACGCAGTATTTT.

This clonotype came up a few times. The DNA of the CDR3 is TGTGCCAGCAGTTTGGGCGGCGGACAAACCTACAATGAGCAGTTCTTC. It translates to CASSLGGGQTYNEQFF. J is TRBJ2-1 and V is TRBV28, with D perhaps TRBD1 (5 bases). This CDR3 has 16 amino acids. The germline CDR1 and CDR2 sequences are MDHEN and SYDVKM. V lost 3 bases, J lost 2 bases, and 14 bases lay in between. Filled out from reference TRBV28 and TRBJ2-1, the complete variable domain reads DVKVTQSSRYLVKRTGEKVFLECVQDMDHENMFWYRQDPGLGLRLIYFSYDVKMKEKGDIPEGYSVSREKKERFSLILESASTNQTSMYLCASSLGGGQTYNEQFFGPGTRLTVL.

This clonotype was counted a few times. CDR3 residues: CASSRKMGQGTANEQFF. Written as DNA, the CDR3 is TGTGCCAGCAGCCGAAAAATGGGACAGGGGACAGCCAATGAGCAGTTCTTC. The gene calls are TRBV7-9 and TRBJ2-1; 10 nucleotides match TRBD1. Unmatched junction bases numbered 13, after V lost 5 bases and J lost 6 bases. There are 17 residues in the CDR3. From germline, CDR1 is SEHNR and CDR2 FQNEAQ (reference sequence).

This clonotype was seen more than once but under ten times. The J gene is TRBJ1-4, the V gene TRBV20-1; 7 bases are a match to TRBD1. The CDR3 covers 14 residues. Germline CDR1 reads DFQATT; CDR2 reads SNEGSKA (reference sequence). V lost 3 bases, J lost 3 bases, and 4 bases stayed unmatched. The CDR3 loop is CSARGQWANEKLFF. In DNA form, the CDR3 reads TGCAGTGCTAGGGGACAGTGGGCTAATGAAAAACTGTTTTTT.

The V and J genes are TRBV4-2 and TRBJ2-5; the D call may be TRBD1 or TRBD2 (5 bases each). The germline V and J ends were trimmed by 4 bases and 5 bases, with 17 bases remaining between them. Germline CDR1 LGHNA, CDR2 YNFKEQ. CDR3 length: 15 residues. The CDR3 region is CASSLGTAMGETQYF. CDR3 bases: TGTGCCAGCAGCCTCGGGACGGCAATGGGGGAGACCCAGTACTTC.

V gene TRBV7-9 combines with J gene TRBJ1-4; D might be TRBD1 (6 bases). This CDR3 contains 12 residues. Trimming stripped 8 bases from V and 8 bases from J, with 12 bases between. Germline CDR1 SEHNR, CDR2 FQNEAQ (reference sequence). The CDR3 spells CASQGRWEKLFF. The CDR3, as DNA: TGTGCCAGCCAGGGGAGATGGGAAAAACTGTTTTTT.